A selection of T cell receptor beta chains follows, all from one sample in a study of T cell repertoires in cytomegalovirus infection. TCRdb reprocessed the reads via MiXCR and lists one record per CDR3 protein. The sample carries nearly 450,000 distinct CDR3 sequences, roughly 30% recorded once. Input material: PBMCs. Receptors originate from a human donor in good health (CMV status not recorded). Some clones in this sample may be carry-over from other donors' samples. Both conserved end residues are part of each CDR3. D genes are given only for firm matches. Clone size is stated in some rows and not others, as once, few, many or a class when expanded.

J gene	V gene	D gene	clone size	CDR3 DNA	CDR3 protein
TRBJ2-5	TRBV7-6	.	many	TGTGCCAGCAGCTTATTGGTGGAGGAGACCCAGTACTTC	CASSLLVEETQYF
TRBJ2-3	TRBV4-1	TRBD2	.	TGCGCCAGCAGCCAGGTAGCGGGGGGATTCACAGATACGCAGTATTTT	CASSQVAGGFTDTQYF
TRBJ2-2	TRBV7-9	TRBD1	many	TGTGCCAGCAGCCCGGGGACAGGGACCGTCACCGGGGAGCTGTTTTTT	CASSPGTGTVTGELFF
TRBJ1-5	TRBV19	.	.	TGTGCCAGTAGTATAGATTGGGCGGGACTTCAGCCCCAGCATTTT	CASSIDWAGLQPQHF
TRBJ2-3	TRBV11-2	.	few	TGTGCCAGCAGAAAGGTGGGGGGCCGGGAAGATACGCAGTATTTT	CASRKVGGREDTQYF
TRBJ2-2	TRBV7-3	TRBD1	few	TGTGCCAGCAGCCTCACCCCCACAGGGGGCCAGAACACCGGGGAGCTGTTTTTT	CASSLTPTGGQNTGELFF
TRBJ2-2	TRBV11-3	TRBD1	.	TGTGCCAGCAGCCAGGGACAGGGAACGAACACCGGGGAGCTGTTTTTT	CASSQGQGTNTGELFF
TRBJ1-5	TRBV6-6	TRBD1	.	TGTGCCAGCGTTAAGGGGACAGGCGGAAATCAGCCCCAGCATTTT	CASVKGTGGNQPQHF
TRBJ2-7	TRBV4-1	.	few	TGCGCCAGCAGCCAAGACGGGAGACCCGAGCAGTACTTC	CASSQDGRPEQYF
TRBJ1-2	TRBV7-9	.	few	.	CASSSSGGGYGYTF
TRBJ2-6	TRBV20-1	.	.	TGCAGTGCTAGAGACAAAACCTCTGGGGCCAACGTCCTGACTTTC	CSARDKTSGANVLTF
TRBJ2-4	TRBV20-1	.	.	TGCAGTGCTAGGACTGGGGATGGGAACATTCAGTACTTC	CSARTGDGNIQYF
TRBJ2-3	TRBV4-1	.	few	TGCGCCAGCAGCCAAGAGACAAGGAATTGGGGCGGTGCAGATACGCAGTATTTT	CASSQETRNWGGADTQYF
TRBJ1-4	TRBV7-9	.	.	TGTGCCAGCAGTCTTGGGCCCCGAGGTGAAAAACTGTTTTTT	CASSLGPRGEKLFF
TRBJ1-2	TRBV6-6	.	.	TGTGCCAGCACAGGGTCATATGGCTCCACCTTC	CASTGSYGSTF
TRBJ2-7	TRBV7-2	.	few	TGTGCCAGCAGCCGTTCCGGGATCTACGAGCAGTACTTC	CASSRSGIYEQYF
TRBJ2-7	TRBV7-9	TRBD2	.	TGTGCCAGCAGCCCGCGGTCCGGGGGGTTCTACGAGCAGTACTTC	CASSPRSGGFYEQYF
TRBJ2-7	TRBV7-9	TRBD1	many	TGTGCCAGCAGCTTCCGGGACAGGGGATACGAGCAGTACTTC	CASSFRDRGYEQYF
TRBJ2-7	TRBV4-1	.	.	TGCGCCAGCAGCCAAGTCGTAGAGGCCGGGCGTTACGAGCAGTACTTC	CASSQVVEAGRYEQYF
TRBJ2-5	TRBV29-1	.	.	TGCAGCGTTGAGATGGGTGGTATGGAGACCCAGTACTTC	CSVEMGGMETQYF
TRBJ2-1	TRBV4-2	TRBD2	.	TGTGCCAGCAGCCCAGGGACTAGCGGGAGCTACAATGAGCAGTTCTTC	CASSPGTSGSYNEQFF
TRBJ1-5	TRBV25-1	.	.	TGTGCCAGCAGTGATACCCGACAGGACAATCAGCCCCAGCATTTT	CASSDTRQDNQPQHF